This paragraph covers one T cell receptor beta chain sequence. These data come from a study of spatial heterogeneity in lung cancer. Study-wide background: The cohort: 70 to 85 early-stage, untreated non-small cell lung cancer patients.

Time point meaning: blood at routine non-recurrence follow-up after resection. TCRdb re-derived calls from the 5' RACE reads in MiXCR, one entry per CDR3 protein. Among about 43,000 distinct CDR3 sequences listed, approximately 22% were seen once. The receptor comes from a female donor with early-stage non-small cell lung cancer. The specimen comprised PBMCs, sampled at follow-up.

The CDR3 sequence: CASSLVAPSTEAFF. DNA of the CDR3: TGTGCCAGCAGCTTAGTAGCCCCCAGCACTGAAGCTTTCTTT. The J gene is TRBJ1-1, the V gene TRBV7-8, with D uncertain. Per the germline V gene, CDR1 is SGHVS and CDR2 is FQNEAQ. The CDR3 length is 14 residues. V was shortened by 1 base and J by 4 bases, with 10 bases between the two germline ends.